The 27 T cell receptor beta chains presented below share a single source sample, sequenced in a study of cytomegalovirus exposure and HLA in healthy donors. Both 60 Vbeta primers and 13 Jbeta primers went into the PCR. This table comes from immunoSEQ multiplex PCR, and its TCRdb copy is limited to in-frame clones, with some not included. Among around 120,000 clones listed, about 79% were seen once. Source material: PBMCs. Receptor source: a man in his late teens or twenties in good health and CMV-seronegative.

The chain employs TRBV11-2 and TRBJ1-2; possible D gene TRBD1, 5 bases. With 5 bases removed from V and 6 bases from J, the gap between germline ends came to 22 bases. This CDR3 spans 16 amino acids. Germline CDR1 reads SGHAT; CDR2 reads FQNNGV. The CDR3 is CASSLTVTAQMDGYTF. As DNA, the CDR3 is TGTGCCAGCAGCCTAACAGTGACAGCCCAAATGGATGGCTACACCTTC.

This chain joins TRBV7-3 and TRBJ2-1; 7 bases fit TRBD2. Germline V gives CDR1 SGHTA, CDR2 FQGTGA. This CDR3 region has 16 residues. The V gene end was trimmed by 2 bases and the J gene end by 6 bases; junction bases not matched to a gene: 10. CDR3 sequence: CASSLWAGARGNEQFF. In DNA, the CDR3 is TGTGCCAGCAGCTTATGGGCGGGAGCCAGAGGCAATGAGCAGTTCTTC.

This clone was counted only a few times. The V gene is TRBV5-1, the J gene TRBJ2-7; a possible D gene is TRBD1 (5 bases). V was pared by 5 bases and J by 0 bases, with 9 bases between. This CDR3 has 13 amino acids. Germline CDR1 and CDR2: SGHRS and YFSETQ. For the CDR3, the DNA is TGCGCCAGCAGTAGGGGCAGCTCCTACGAGCAGTACTTC. This translates into CASSRGSSYEQYF.

The chain is built from TRBV5-3 and TRBJ1-5; no clear D. TRBV5-3 is reported as an ORF; its role is uncertain. Trimming left V 0 bases short and J 5 bases short, with 12 bases between. CDR3 length: 15 residues. CDR3 in DNA: TGTGCCAGAAGCTTGGGTCATCCGGGTCATCAGCCCCAGCATTTT. Translating it yields CARSLGHPGHQPQHF.

V is TRBV27 and J is TRBJ2-3; perhaps TRBD2 as D (5 bases). Trimming shortened V by 4 bases and J by 2 bases, and 13 bases separated the two germline ends. The CDR3 is made up of 15 amino acids. Germline values: CDR1 MNHEY, CDR2 SMNVEV (reference sequence). The CDR3 DNA reads TGTGCCAGCAGTTCCGGACTCGCGAACACAGATACGCAGTATTTT. Encoded protein: CASSSGLANTDTQYF.

V gene TRBV29-1 combines with J gene TRBJ2-1, with a possible D match to TRBD2 (5 bases). Trimming left V 7 bases short and J 10 bases short, with 17 bases between. Germline V lookup: CDR1 SQVTM, CDR2 ANQGSEA. The CDR3 is 12 amino acids. CDR3 loop: CSGRPGLQEQFF. The CDR3 nucleotides read TGCAGCGGACGACCGGGATTACAAGAGCAGTTCTTC.

The chain links TRBV28 to TRBJ2-7, with 7 bases identical to TRBD1. J lost 0 bases, V lost 6 bases, and 2 bases had no gene match. From germline, CDR1 is MDHEN and CDR2 SYDVKM. The CDR3 length is 13 residues. CDR3 in amino acids: CASRTGISYEQYF. CDR3 sequence (DNA): TGTGCCAGCAGGACAGGGATCTCCTACGAGCAGTACTTC. The complete variable domain, with remaining parts taken from reference TRBV28 and TRBJ2-7, reads DVKVTQSSRYLVKRTGEKVFLECVQDMDHENMFWYRQDPGLGLRLIYFSYDVKMKEKGDIPEGYSVSREKKERFSLILESASTNQTSMYLCASRTGISYEQYFGPGTRLTVT.

The rearrangement uses TRBV12-5 and TRBJ1-1, with 11 bases aligning to TRBD1. The junction had 10 bases not matched to a gene; V was cut back by 7 bases and J by 0 bases. Germline V CDR1 and CDR2: LGHNT, FRNRAP. This CDR3 is 17 amino acids long. CDR3 DNA: TGTGCTAGTGTCCCGGGACAGGGGGGCCCTCTGAACACTGAAGCTTTCTTT. It encodes CASVPGQGGPLNTEAFF.

The chain recombines TRBV19 with TRBJ2-3; TRBD2 aligns across 7 bases. The germline V gene encodes CDR1 LNHDA and CDR2 SQIVND (reference sequence). The length of the CDR3 is 14 residues. Trimming took 6 bases from V and 5 from J; bases not matched to a gene: 8. The CDR3 loop is CASRAAGAVDTQYF. The CDR3 DNA is TGTGCCAGTAGGGCGGCGGGAGCGGTAGATACGCAGTATTTT. Looking up the rest from reference TRBV19 and TRBJ2-3 gives the full variable domain: DGGITQSPKYLFRKEGQNVTLSCEQNLNHDAMYWYRQDPGQGLRLIYYSQIVNDFQKGDIAEGYSVSREKKESFPLTVTSAQKNPTAFYLCASRAAGAVDTQYFGPGTRLTVL.

The V and J genes are TRBV28 and TRBJ1-2; 9 bases map to TRBD1. The CDR3 has 19 amino acids. V dropped 2 bases and J dropped 0; count of bases not matched to a gene: 13. The germline V gene encodes CDR1 MDHEN and CDR2 SYDVKM. The CDR3 loop is CASSLTGYGTGTSNYGYTF. Written as DNA, the CDR3 is TGTGCCAGCAGTTTAACGGGGTACGGGACAGGGACCTCTAACTATGGCTACACCTTC.

This clone came up once. The chain recombines TRBV5-1 with TRBJ1-1, with TRBD1 matching over 7 bases. The CDR3 length is 15 residues. Germline V lookup: CDR1 SGHRS, CDR2 YFSETQ. The V and J ends lost 5 bases and 3 bases, in that order; junction bases with no gene match: 10. The CDR3 DNA is TGCGCCAGCAGGGCGGACAGGTTTGCAGACACTGAAGCTTTCTTT. Amino acids: CASRADRFADTEAFF.

This clone was counted only a few times. This chain connects TRBV7-9 to TRBJ1-2; 8 bases are shared with TRBD1. The J segment lost 11 bases and the V segment lost 8 bases, leaving 16 bases of the junction unmatched. Germline CDR1 is SEHNR and CDR2 is FQNEAQ (reference sequence). The CDR3 contains 14 residues. Here the CDR3 DNA reads TGTGCCAGCGAGGACCTGACAGGGGAAGTTCGGTACACCTTC. It encodes CASEDLTGEVRYTF.

V gene TRBV5-1 combines with J gene TRBJ2-7, with 10 bases identical to TRBD1. Germline assignment: CDR1 SGHRS and CDR2 YFSETQ. Trimming removed 4 bases from V and 4 bases from J; junction bases left unmatched: 5. The CDR3 spans 14 residues. The DNA for the CDR3 is TGCGCCAGCAGCGCGGGACAGGGGTTGTACGAGCAGTACGTC. Its translation is CASSAGQGLYEQYV.

The chain uses TRBV5-4 and TRBJ2-3; 7 bases are a match to TRBD2. The germline gives CDR1 SGHNT, CDR2 YYREEE (reference sequence). CDR3 length: 15 residues. V lost 1 base to trimming and J lost 1 base; unmatched junction nucleotides: 3. DNA for the CDR3: TGTGCCAGCAGCTTGTGGCTAGCGGGCACAGATACGCAGTATTTT. Translated, it gives CASSLWLAGTDTQYF.

This sequence joins TRBV6-1 and TRBJ1-2; 11 bases agree with TRBD1. Trimming cost V 4 bases and J 8 bases; bases outside gene matches: 3. From germline, CDR1 is MNHNS and CDR2 SASEGT. The CDR3 covers 13 residues. The DNA for the CDR3 is TGTGCCAGCAGTGCGGGACAGGGGGACGGCTACACCTTC. Protein: CASSAGQGDGYTF.

This chain links TRBV7-3 with TRBJ2-7; D is possibly TRBD1 (6 bases). Germline V lookup: CDR1 SGHTA, CDR2 FQGTGA. Trimming removed 5 bases at V and 3 bases at J, with 11 bases between. The CDR3 has 13 amino acids. Here the CDR3 reads CASSRDRYYEQYF. The DNA of the CDR3 is TGTGCCAGCAGCCGTGACAGGTACTACGAGCAGTACTTC.

The J gene is TRBJ2-3, the V gene TRBV7-3; 8 nucleotides line up with TRBD2. Trimming at V came to 1 base and at J to 4 bases, leaving 4 bases not matched to a gene. CDR3 length: 15 amino acids. CDR1 and CDR2 from the germline V gene are SGHTA and FQGTGA. The CDR3 nucleotides are TGTGCCAGCAGCTTAAAGCGGGAGCATGCAGATACGCAGTATTTT. Translation: CASSLKREHADTQYF.

The chain joins TRBV15 to TRBJ1-2; D is unclear. Between the trimmed V and J ends, which lost 0 bases and 8 bases, there was a span of 13 bases. The germline gives CDR1 LNHNV, CDR2 YYDKDF (reference sequence). The CDR3 is made up of 14 amino acids. The CDR3 loop reads CATSRDRAPGGYTF. CDR3 sequence (DNA): TGTGCCACCAGCAGAGACAGAGCCCCAGGAGGCTACACCTTC.

The J gene is TRBJ1-5, the V gene TRBV19, with D possibly being TRBD1 (6 bases). The CDR3 is made up of 16 amino acids. The germline V gene has CDR1 LNHDA and CDR2 SQIVND (reference sequence). V lost 7 bases and J 3 bases, leaving 19 bases between the germline ends. CDR3 in amino acids: CASTTWLGATNQPQHF. CDR3 coding DNA: TGTGCCAGTACCACCTGGTTGGGGGCCACCAATCAGCCCCAGCATTTT.

This chain connects TRBV28 to TRBJ2-3; 7 bases are shared with TRBD1. The CDR3 is 13 residues long. V trimming: 7 bases; J trimming: 3 bases; junction bases outside the gene matches: 4. Germline V gene lookup returns CDR1 MDHEN and CDR2 SYDVKM. CDR3 sequence (DNA): TGTGCCAGCAAGGGACAGCCGACAGATACGCAGTATTTT. It codes for CASKGQPTDTQYF.

J is TRBJ2-1 and V is TRBV10-2; D is undetermined. CDR3 length: 15 amino acids. The V end was cut by 10 bases, the J end by 6 bases, with 22 bases between. Germline CDR1 WSHSY, CDR2 SAAADI. The CDR3 loop is CATTDDTSIINEQFF. The CDR3 DNA follows: TGCGCCACCACGGATGACACCTCGATCATCAATGAGCAGTTCTTC.

The gene calls are TRBV7-2 and TRBJ2-7; 9 bases align to TRBD1. The CDR3 runs to 16 residues. Looked up from germline, CDR1 is SGHTA and CDR2 is FQGNSA. Germline trimming cut 0 bases from V and 0 bases from J; bases unmatched to any gene: 3. CDR3 in amino acids: CASSLAGQGFSYEQYF. As DNA, the CDR3 is TGTGCCAGCAGCTTAGCGGGACAGGGATTCTCCTACGAGCAGTACTTC.

This clone was seen a single time. This chain links TRBV5-1 with TRBJ2-5; perhaps TRBD2 as D (6 bases). Germline assignment: CDR1 SGHRS and CDR2 YFSETQ. The CDR3 spans 14 residues. Trimming removed 0 bases from V and 5 bases from J, with 11 bases in between. In DNA form, the CDR3 reads TGCGCCAGCAGCTTGGGCAGGAGCGGGGAGACCCAGTACTTC. Translation: CASSLGRSGETQYF.

This clone has only a few counts. This chain connects TRBV27 to TRBJ1-5, with D possibly being TRBD1 (5 bases). Germline CDR1 reads MNHEY; CDR2 reads SMNVEV (reference sequence). The V and J ends lost 0 bases and 6 bases respectively, with 12 bases between them. This CDR3 region has 15 residues. DNA for the CDR3: TGTGCCAGCAGTTTATCGGGGGGTGGGAGTCAGCCCCAGCATTTT. Its translation is CASSLSGGGSQPQHF.

The chain recombines TRBV27 with TRBJ2-5; 10 bases align to TRBD1. The CDR3 is 13 amino acids. Germline V gene data show CDR1 as MNHEY and CDR2 as SMNVEV (reference sequence). V shed 5 bases and J 8 bases; nucleotides not matched to a gene: 5. The DNA for the CDR3 is TGTGCCAGCAGTCTAGGGGACAGGGGAACCCAGTACTTC. Translation gives CASSLGDRGTQYF.

The chain is built from TRBV30 and TRBJ2-7, with TRBD1 matching over 7 bases. The CDR3 contains 15 residues. Per the germline V gene, CDR1 is GTSNPN and CDR2 is SVGIG (reference sequence). Germline trimming cut 5 bases from V and 3 bases from J; bases unmatched to any gene: 13. In nucleotides, the CDR3 is TGTGCCTGGCAAAGACAGGGTTTGGGTAACTACGAGCAGTACTTC. Translating gives CAWQRQGLGNYEQYF.

This chain links TRBV7-3 with TRBJ1-1; 7 bases fit TRBD1. Germline CDR1 SGHTA, CDR2 FQGTGA. The CDR3 runs 14 residues. Germline trimming cut 2 bases from V and 6 bases from J; bases unmatched to any gene: 6. The CDR3: CASSLGLQGSEAFF. The CDR3 DNA reads as TGTGCCAGCAGCTTAGGCCTACAGGGGTCTGAAGCTTTCTTT. The full variable domain, in which reference TRBV7-3 and TRBJ1-1 provide the parts outside the CDR3, is GAGVSQTPSNKVTEKGKYVELRCDPISGHTALYWYRQSLGQGPEFLIYFQGTGAADDSGLPNDRFFAVRPEGSVSTLKIQRTERGDSAVYLCASSLGLQGSEAFFGQGTRLTVV.